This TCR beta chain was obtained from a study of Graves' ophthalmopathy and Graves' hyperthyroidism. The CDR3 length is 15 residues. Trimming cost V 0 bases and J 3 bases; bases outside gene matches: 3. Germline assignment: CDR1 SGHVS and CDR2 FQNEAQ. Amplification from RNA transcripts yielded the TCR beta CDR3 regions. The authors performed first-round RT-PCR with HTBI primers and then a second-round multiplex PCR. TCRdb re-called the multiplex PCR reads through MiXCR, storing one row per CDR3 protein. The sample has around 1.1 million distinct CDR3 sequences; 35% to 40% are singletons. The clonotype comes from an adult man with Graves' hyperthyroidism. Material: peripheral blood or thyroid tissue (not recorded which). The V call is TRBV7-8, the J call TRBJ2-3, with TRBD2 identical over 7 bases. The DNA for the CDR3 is TGTGCCAGCAGCTTAGCGGTGGGGGGGACAGATACGCAGTATTTT. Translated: CASSLAVGGTDTQYF.